This T cell receptor beta chain came from a study of neurological immune-mediated disorders. Study-wide results and limits: The phylogenetic placement of 18 of 34 multiple sclerosis patients' repertoires in one related-CDR3 cluster constitutes a possible signature.

This clonotype was seen ten or more times. Its antigen is not identified. MiXCR, run by TCRdb on the 5' RACE reads, gives a single entry per CDR3 protein. This sample has about 58,000 distinct CDR3 sequences; approximately 3.6% occur once, and the top ten carry 6% to 8%. The TCR originated in a woman in her sixties with multiple sclerosis. The sample comprised PBMCs.

CDR3 DNA sequence: TGCAGCGTTCTAGCGGGAGGGCCCAACGAGCAGTACTTC. Translation: CSVLAGGPNEQYF. The chain employs TRBV29-1 and TRBJ2-7, with 12 bases lining up with TRBD2. Trimming took 5 bases from V and 5 from J; bases not matched to a gene: 4. Germline V CDR1 and CDR2: SQVTM, ANQGSEA. The CDR3 covers 13 residues.